This T cell receptor beta chain was captured by sequencing in a study of shared clonotypes between healthy human individuals. The authors split each subset's genomic DNA evenly across several immunoSEQ plates. Repertoires were generated with immunoSEQ multiplex PCR, while TCRdb's copy carries only in-frame clones and drops some. The sample consists of about 2,500,000 clones, roughly nine tenths of them appearing once. Study-wide findings and caveats: A reduction in generation probabilities was seen for non-shared clonotypes relative to those shared by all four donors. Across several donors, naive CD4 shared roughly 5%, naive CD8 around 3.8%, memory CD4 about 2.4%, memory CD8 around 0.42%.

Remarks on this clone: Its antigen is not known.

This clonotype was obtained from a man younger than 30 in good health. The sequencing sample was made of naive CD4+ T cells sorted from blood. Subset meaning: CD45RA+ positively selected.

The CDR3 DNA follows: TGTGCCAGCAGCTTAGGTCAATGGTCGGGGGGGCGAGAGACCCAGTACTTC. It translates to CASSLGQWSGGRETQYF. The chain employs TRBV13 and TRBJ2-5; 8 bases align to TRBD2. Germline CDR1 reads PRHDT; CDR2 reads FYEKMQ (reference sequence). This CDR3 is 17 amino acids long. The V gene end was trimmed by 0 bases and the J gene end by 4 bases; junction bases not matched to a gene: 10.